This TCR beta chain was obtained from a study of T cell responses to AZD1222 COVID-19 vaccine. The data were produced by immunoSEQ multiplex PCR, yet TCRdb's version contains in-frame clones alone and is incomplete. The sample lists 140,000 to 150,000 clones; 90% to 95% were seen once. With V trimmed by 4 bases and J by 1 base, 7 bases remained unmatched. This CDR3 is 15 amino acids long. The germline V gene encodes CDR1 GTSNPN and CDR2 SVGIG (reference sequence). Study conclusions and caveats: Spike as a whole was targeted by vaccine-associated CD4 TCRs, dominant at 160-218 and 743-854. White British people made up most donors, females outnumbered males, and clonal diversity was possibly underestimated. At baseline, just five to seven AZD1222 recipients tested seropositive. Spike-specific TCR breadth and depth went up after people got two AZD1222 doses.

To note about this clone: Its target is not known.

The clonotype comes from an adult who received the AZD1222 COVID-19 vaccine. This chain links TRBV30 with TRBJ2-1, with 7 bases aligning to TRBD2. Sample: peripheral blood, taken 28 days after the second AZD1222 dose. CDR3 amino acids: CAWILGGGSYNEQFF. The CDR3 DNA reads TGTGCCTGGATCCTCGGGGGAGGGTCCTACAATGAGCAGTTCTTC.